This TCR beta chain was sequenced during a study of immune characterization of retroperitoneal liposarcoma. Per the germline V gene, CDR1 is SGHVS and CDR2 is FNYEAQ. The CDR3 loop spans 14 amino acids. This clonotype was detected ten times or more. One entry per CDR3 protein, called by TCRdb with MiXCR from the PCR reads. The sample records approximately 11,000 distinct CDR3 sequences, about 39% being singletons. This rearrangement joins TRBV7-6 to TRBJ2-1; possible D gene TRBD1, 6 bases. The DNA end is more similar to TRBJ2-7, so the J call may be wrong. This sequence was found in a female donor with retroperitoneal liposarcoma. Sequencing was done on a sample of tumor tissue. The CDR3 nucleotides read TGTGCCAGCAGCTTTTCACAGGGCAGTAATGAGCAGTACTTC. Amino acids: CASSFSQGSNEQYF.